The source of this T cell receptor beta chain is a study of T cells in Graves' hyperthyroidism and ophthalmopathy. Using RNA transcripts as the source, TCR beta CDR3 regions were amplified. HTBI primers were the set used in a first-round RT-PCR of the TCR CDR3. TCRdb re-analysed the multiplex PCR reads in MiXCR, keeping a single row per CDR3 protein. The repertoire holds over 200,000 distinct CDR3 sequences, with more than 14% as singletons. Germline CDR1 and CDR2: DFQATT and SNEGSKA (reference sequence). The CDR3 extends over 17 amino acids. V lost 6 bases to trimming and J lost 1 base, with 24 bases between them. Patients were aged 18 to 65, had disease duration under 2 months, and had newly diagnosed hyperthyroidism.

The J gene is TRBJ2-5, the V gene TRBV20-1; TRBD1 or TRBD2 may be the D gene (5 bases each). The receptor was isolated from a woman aged 40 to 50 with Graves' hyperthyroidism that later progressed to Graves' ophthalmopathy. The sample taken for sequencing was blood. The CDR3 nucleotides are TGCAGTGCCAAGGGACCGGTCGTTGGCTCATCCCAAGAGACCCAGTACTTC. It yields the protein CSAKGPVVGSSQETQYF.